One sample yielded the 8 T cell receptor beta chains listed below, sequenced in a study of radiotherapy plus CTLA-4 blockade in lung cancer. The method was immunoSEQ multiplex PCR; TCRdb's version includes in-frame clones alone and lacks a portion of them. Among 75,000 to 95,000 clones listed, roughly 78% were seen once. The sample in question was peripheral blood, obtained from a patient treated with radiotherapy plus ipilimumab. The receptor source for this set is a human donor with non-small cell lung cancer that progressed on radiotherapy plus ipilimumab.

V and J are TRBV27 and TRBJ1-3; the D is unclear. The length of the CDR3 is 13 residues. CDR1 MNHEY and CDR2 SMNVEV come from the germline V gene (reference sequence). V lost 6 bases and J 3 bases, leaving 9 bases between the germline ends. CDR3 sequence reads: CASRELYGNTIYF. As DNA, the CDR3 is TGTGCCAGCAGAGAACTTTATGGAAACACCATATATTTT.

V gene TRBV9 combines with J gene TRBJ1-4; TRBD1 matches at 8 bases. V trimming: 3 bases; J trimming: 0 bases; junction bases outside the gene matches: 7. The CDR3 extends over 17 amino acids. Germline CDR1 and CDR2: SGDLS and YYNGEE. In DNA, the CDR3 is TGTGCCAGCAGCGCCGGACAGGGACTTTCAACTAATGAAAAACTGTTTTTT. Translation gives CASSAGQGLSTNEKLFF.

The V and J genes are TRBV5-1 and TRBJ2-5; the D is unclear. Germline-derived CDR1 and CDR2 are SGHRS and YFSETQ. Trimming stripped 0 bases from V and 4 bases from J, with 10 bases between. CDR3 length: 14 residues. The CDR3 DNA is TGCGCCAGCAGCTTGGGACAACCTCCAGAGACCCAGTACTTC. It specifies CASSLGQPPETQYF.

This chain connects TRBV5-1 to TRBJ2-6, with D maybe TRBD2 (5 bases). CDR1 SGHRS and CDR2 YFSETQ come from the germline V gene. The length of the CDR3 is 17 residues. Trimming removed 4 bases from V and 0 bases from J, with 14 bases in between. Here the CDR3 reads CASSAGVTSSGANVLTF. The CDR3, as DNA: TGCGCCAGCAGCGCGGGTGTTACTAGCTCTGGGGCCAACGTCCTGACTTTC.

The rearrangement uses TRBV5-6 and TRBJ2-6; perhaps D is TRBD1 or TRBD2 (5 bases each). Germline lookup yields CDR1 SGHDT and CDR2 YYEEEE. Deletions cut 1 base from V and 2 bases from J, with 7 bases between. This CDR3 has 15 amino acids. The CDR3, as DNA: TGTGCCAGCAGCTTGCTGGGGGCTGGGGCCAACGTCCTGACTTTC. Translation gives CASSLLGAGANVLTF.

The chain joins TRBV13 to TRBJ1-2; 7 nucleotides align to TRBD1. J gave up 7 bases and V 5 bases, and 10 bases lay outside the gene matches. In germline, CDR1 is PRHDT, CDR2 FYEKMQ (reference sequence). This CDR3 is 14 amino acids long. The CDR3 loop is CASSHDRAVGGYTF. As DNA, the CDR3 is TGTGCCAGCAGCCACGACAGGGCGGTAGGTGGCTACACCTTC.

This chain uses TRBV5-1 with TRBJ1-1; 7 bases fit TRBD1. Germline V gives CDR1 SGHRS, CDR2 YFSETQ. Trimming removed 3 bases from V and 5 bases from J; junction bases left unmatched: 7. The CDR3 contains 14 residues. The CDR3 nucleotides read TGCGCCAGCAGCTCCGAGCCAGGGGGGACTGAAGCTTTCTTT. Its protein product is CASSSEPGGTEAFF.

The rearrangement joins TRBV6-5 to TRBJ1-1, with D uncertain. CDR1 is MNHEY, CDR2 SVGAGI, per germline. Trimming stripped 6 bases from V and 5 bases from J, with 13 bases between. The CDR3 spans 13 residues. The DNA of the CDR3 is TGTGCCAGCAGCCGAAAACTTCAGACTGAAGCTTTCTTT. Its translation: CASSRKLQTEAFF.